The 23 T cell receptor beta chains below come from one sample, sequenced in a study of shared clonotypes between healthy human individuals. The repertoire was sequenced with immunoSEQ multiplex PCR; TCRdb's copy has only in-frame clones and lacks some. The sample has 800,000 to 1,200,000 clones; 75% to 85% are singletons. Source material: memory CD4+ T cells from PBMCs. The subset was: CD45RA-negative fraction. These receptors all stem from a man aged 18 to 30 in good health. Some clones in this sample may be carry-over from other donors' samples.

In DNA form, the CDR3 reads TGTGCCAGCAGCTTATCAAGGGCAGGGACGGACGAGCAGTACTTC. This sequence encodes CASSLSRAGTDEQYF. J is TRBJ2-7 and V is TRBV7-9, with D perhaps being TRBD1 or TRBD2 (5 bases each). V was pared by 2 bases and J by 5 bases, with 16 bases between. The CDR3 is 15 residues long. Germline V gives CDR1 SEHNR, CDR2 FQNEAQ (reference sequence).

V gene TRBV11-2 combines with J gene TRBJ2-1; no reliable D call. Deletions cut 4 bases from V and 0 bases from J, with 13 bases between. CDR3 length equals 16 residues. The germline gives CDR1 SGHAT, CDR2 FQNNGV. The CDR3 nucleotides are TGTGCCAGCAGCTCCAAGGACGGTAGCTCCTACAATGAGCAGTTCTTC. Translating it yields CASSSKDGSSYNEQFF.

The CDR3 sequence is CASSLYGVRNTIYF. The CDR3 coding sequence is TGTGCCAGCAGCTTGTACGGAGTTCGAAACACCATATATTTT. The V gene is TRBV5-4, the J gene TRBJ1-3, with D uncertain. Per the germline V gene, CDR1 is SGHNT and CDR2 is YYREEE (reference sequence). This CDR3 has 14 residues. Between the trimmed V and J ends, which lost 1 base and 5 bases, there was a span of 10 bases.

This rearrangement joins TRBV11-2 to TRBJ1-5; no clear D. The CDR3 has 16 residues. Germline CDR1 reads SGHAT; CDR2 reads FQNNGV. V shed 5 bases and J shed 3 bases, with 17 bases lying between them. CDR3 DNA: TGTGCCAGCAGCGATATCAAGGGAGGGAACAATCAGCCCCAGCATTTT. It encodes CASSDIKGGNNQPQHF.

The J gene is TRBJ2-1, the V gene TRBV5-1, with 11 bases matching TRBD2. Looked up from germline, CDR1 is SGHRS and CDR2 is YFSETQ. The CDR3 runs 15 residues. J was trimmed by 7 bases and V by 5 bases; bases with no gene match: 8. CDR3 amino acids: CASRPTSGSQNEQFF. The DNA for the CDR3 is TGCGCCAGCAGGCCAACTAGCGGGAGTCAGAATGAGCAGTTCTTC.

Only one count was recorded for this clone. The chain joins TRBV6-1 to TRBJ1-1, with 8 bases that match TRBD1. Germline CDR1 and CDR2: MNHNS and SASEGT. The V and J ends lost 6 bases and 8 bases, in that order; junction bases with no gene match: 8. The CDR3 has 13 amino acids. The CDR3: CASRDFGQGEAFF. The CDR3 bases are TGTGCCAGCAGAGATTTCGGACAGGGCGAAGCTTTCTTT.

This clone was detected only a few times. The J gene is TRBJ2-7, the V gene TRBV7-8, with 10 bases identical to TRBD1. Germline CDR1 and CDR2: SGHVS and FQNEAQ. V shed 1 base, J shed 6 bases, and the junction held 3 bases outside the gene matches. The length of the CDR3 is 14 residues. In DNA form, the CDR3 reads TGTGCCAGCAGCTTAGTGACAGGGGGCGGCGAGCAGTACTTC. The encoded protein is CASSLVTGGGEQYF.

The chain is built from TRBV28 and TRBJ2-1, with a tentative D call TRBD1 (6 bases). Germline V gene lookup returns CDR1 MDHEN and CDR2 SYDVKM. Trimming removed 5 bases at V and 2 bases at J, with 10 bases between. This CDR3 comprises 14 residues. CDR3 nucleotide sequence: TGTGCCAGCAGTCTCGGGACACCCTACAATGAGCAGTTCTTC. It specifies CASSLGTPYNEQFF.

The chain is built from TRBV6-1 and TRBJ2-7; the D gene is possibly TRBD2 (5 bases). The germline V gene has CDR1 MNHNS and CDR2 SASEGT. The CDR3 loop spans 16 amino acids. V was pared by 3 bases and J by 1 base, with 16 bases between. CDR3 protein: CASSDYGRGLSYEQYF. For the CDR3, the DNA is TGTGCCAGCAGTGATTATGGACGGGGATTGTCCTACGAGCAGTACTTC.

The chain couples TRBV6-1 to TRBJ1-1; TRBD1 might be the D (5 bases). V lost 7 bases, J lost 0 bases, and 12 bases lay in between. Germline CDR1 and CDR2: MNHNS and SASEGT. This CDR3 has 14 residues. CDR3 bases: TGTGCCAGCAAATCCGGGACGGTGAACACTGAAGCTTTCTTT. Its translation is CASKSGTVNTEAFF.

This clone was counted a few times. This chain joins TRBV11-2 and TRBJ2-7, with D uncertain. Per germline, CDR1 SGHAT and CDR2 FQNNGV. Trimming took 5 bases from V and 3 from J, leaving 11 bases between them. The CDR3 is made up of 13 amino acids. Here the CDR3 reads CASSPFGVYEQYF. The DNA for the CDR3 is TGTGCCAGCAGCCCCTTTGGTGTCTACGAGCAGTACTTC.

The V and J genes are TRBV27 and TRBJ1-1; tentatively, D is TRBD1 (5 bases). This CDR3 spans 14 amino acids. Trimming removed 6 bases from V and 2 bases from J, with 13 bases in between. The V gene's germline CDR1 is MNHEY and CDR2 SMNVEV (reference sequence). As DNA, the CDR3 is TGTGCCAGCAGCTTCACTACAGGTAACACTGAAGCTTTCTTT. Residues: CASSFTTGNTEAFF.

The chain combines TRBV19 with TRBJ2-2, with 12 bases fitting TRBD2. Germline loops: CDR1 LNHDA, CDR2 SQIVND (reference sequence). V trimming: 10 bases; J trimming: 8 bases; junction bases outside the gene matches: 17. This CDR3 region has 17 residues. CDR3 sequence reads: CATDDPRTSGAPGELFF. In DNA, the CDR3 is TGTGCCACCGACGATCCGAGGACTAGCGGGGCACCGGGGGAGCTGTTTTTT.

V is TRBV7-3 and J is TRBJ2-2; D could derive from TRBD1 or TRBD2 (5 bases each). V lost 2 bases and J 5 bases, leaving 12 bases between the germline ends. The germline CDR1 and CDR2 sequences are SGHTA and FQGTGA. The CDR3 covers 15 residues. In nucleotides, the CDR3 is TGTGCCAGCAGCTTATCGGCCGGGGCGACCGGGGAGCTGTTTTTT. It specifies CASSLSAGATGELFF.

The chain employs TRBV27 and TRBJ1-1; TRBD1 matches at 10 bases. The V gene end was trimmed by 5 bases and the J gene end by 4 bases; junction bases not matched to a gene: 13. Germline lookup yields CDR1 MNHEY and CDR2 SMNVEV (reference sequence). This CDR3 comprises 17 residues. The CDR3 spells CASSPLGTGELGTEAFF. DNA of the CDR3: TGTGCCAGCAGTCCCCTCGGGACAGGGGAGTTGGGCACTGAAGCTTTCTTT.

The chain uses TRBV19 and TRBJ1-2, with no clear D. The CDR3 covers 13 residues. Germline-derived CDR1 and CDR2 are LNHDA and SQIVND (reference sequence). V was clipped by 4 bases and J by 4 bases, with 10 bases between them. The CDR3 DNA follows: TGTGCCAGTAGTACTTCTACAGCCTATGGCTACACCTTC. It codes for CASSTSTAYGYTF.

CDR3 coding DNA: TGTGCCAGTAGTCGTCGGACTAGCGGATCTACCGGGGAGCTGTTTTTT. Protein sequence: CASSRRTSGSTGELFF. V is TRBV19 and J is TRBJ2-2; TRBD2 aligns across 10 bases. CDR1 and CDR2 from the germline V gene are LNHDA and SQIVND (reference sequence). Trimming took 5 bases from V and 5 from J; bases not matched to a gene: 8. The CDR3 runs 16 residues.

This chain joins TRBV4-3 and TRBJ1-2, with a tentative D call TRBD1 (6 bases). The V and J ends lost 0 bases and 4 bases respectively, with 15 bases between them. The CDR3 contains 16 residues. In germline, CDR1 is LGHNA, CDR2 YSLEER. The CDR3 DNA is TGCGCCAGCAGCCAAGATCCGGGGGCGATAGTCTATGGCTACACCTTC. This gives the protein CASSQDPGAIVYGYTF.

There are a few counts of this clone. The genes are TRBV4-3 and TRBJ1-1; 7 positions match TRBD1. J was trimmed by 5 bases and V by 3 bases; bases with no gene match: 12. From germline, CDR1 is LGHNA and CDR2 YSLEER. This CDR3 is 16 amino acids long. CDR3 in DNA: TGCGCCAGCAGCCAGGGGGCCGTGGCAGGGGGGACTGAAGCTTTCTTT. It is translated as CASSQGAVAGGTEAFF.

This clone appeared once. The V gene is TRBV6-6, the J gene TRBJ2-3; D possibly matches TRBD1 or TRBD2 (5 bases each). Per the germline V gene, CDR1 is MNHNY and CDR2 is SVGAGI (reference sequence). CDR3 length equals 15 residues. Deletions cut 7 bases from V and 2 bases from J, with 16 bases between. The CDR3 loop is CASISGRQPTDTQYF. CDR3 nucleotide sequence: TGTGCCAGCATCAGCGGAAGACAGCCCACAGATACGCAGTATTTT.

This chain joins TRBV10-3 and TRBJ1-4; D is unclear. Per the germline V gene, CDR1 is ENHRY and CDR2 is SYGVKD. Trimming shortened V by 2 bases and J by 0 bases, and 13 bases separated the two germline ends. The CDR3 totals 17 residues. CDR3 nucleotide sequence: TGTGCCATCAGTGAGCCGGCTAAGGGTGCAACTAATGAAAAACTGTTTTTT. As protein: CAISEPAKGATNEKLFF.

The genes are TRBV5-8 and TRBJ1-4, with D possibly matching TRBD1 (5 bases). The CDR3 runs 15 residues. CDR1 and CDR2 from the germline V gene are SGHTS and YDEGEE. The V gene lost 0 bases and the J gene lost 4 bases, with 10 bases spanning the gap. Here the CDR3 reads CASSLGDRSNEKLFF. CDR3 bases: TGTGCCAGCAGCTTGGGTGACAGAAGTAATGAAAAACTGTTTTTT. The whole variable domain, filled in from reference TRBV5-8 and TRBJ1-4, reads EAGVTQSPTHLIKTRGQQATLRCSPISGHTSVYWYQQALGLGLQFLLWYDEGEERNRGNFPPRFSGRQFPNYSSELNVNALELEDSALYLCASSLGDRSNEKLFFGSGTQLSVL.

V usage is TRBV28 and J usage is TRBJ1-4; D perhaps matches TRBD1 (6 bases). Trimming cost V 3 bases and J 3 bases, with 11 bases left between them. Germline loops: CDR1 MDHEN, CDR2 SYDVKM. This CDR3 comprises 15 residues. The CDR3 spells CASSFGGDPNEKLFF. The CDR3 DNA reads as TGTGCCAGCAGTTTTGGGGGCGACCCTAATGAAAAACTGTTTTTT.